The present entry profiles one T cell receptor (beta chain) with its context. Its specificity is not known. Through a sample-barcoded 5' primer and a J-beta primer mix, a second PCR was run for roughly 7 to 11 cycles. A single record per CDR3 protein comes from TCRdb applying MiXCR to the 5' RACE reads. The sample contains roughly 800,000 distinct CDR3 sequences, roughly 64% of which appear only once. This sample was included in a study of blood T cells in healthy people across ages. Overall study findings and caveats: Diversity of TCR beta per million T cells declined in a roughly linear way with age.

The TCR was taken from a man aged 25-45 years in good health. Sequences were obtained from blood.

In DNA, the CDR3 is TGTGCCAGCAGCCTGGGGGTGTCCGGGGAGCTGTTTTTT. As protein: CASSLGVSGELFF. The V gene is TRBV6-5, the J gene TRBJ2-2; the D call may be TRBD1 or TRBD2 (5 bases each). The germline V and J ends were trimmed by 6 bases and 6 bases, with 11 bases remaining between them. The CDR3 is 13 residues long. Germline CDR1 and CDR2: MNHEY and SVGAGI.